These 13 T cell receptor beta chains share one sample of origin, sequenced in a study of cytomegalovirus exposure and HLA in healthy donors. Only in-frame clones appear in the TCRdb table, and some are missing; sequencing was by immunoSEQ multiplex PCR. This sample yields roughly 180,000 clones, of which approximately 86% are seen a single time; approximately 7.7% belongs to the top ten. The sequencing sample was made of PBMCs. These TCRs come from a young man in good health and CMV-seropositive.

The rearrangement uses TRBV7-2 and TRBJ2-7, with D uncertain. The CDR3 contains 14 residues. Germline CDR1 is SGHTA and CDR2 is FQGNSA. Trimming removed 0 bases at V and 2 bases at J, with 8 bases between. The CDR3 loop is CASSLAILTYEQYF. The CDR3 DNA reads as TGTGCCAGCAGCTTAGCGATACTTACCTACGAGCAGTACTTC.

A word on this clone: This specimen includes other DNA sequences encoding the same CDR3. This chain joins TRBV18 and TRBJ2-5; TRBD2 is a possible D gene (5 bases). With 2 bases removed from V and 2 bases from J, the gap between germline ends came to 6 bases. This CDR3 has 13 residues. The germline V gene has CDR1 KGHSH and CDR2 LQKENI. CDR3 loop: CASSPGLQETQYF. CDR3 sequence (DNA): TGTGCCAGCTCACCAGGACTGCAAGAGACCCAGTACTTC.

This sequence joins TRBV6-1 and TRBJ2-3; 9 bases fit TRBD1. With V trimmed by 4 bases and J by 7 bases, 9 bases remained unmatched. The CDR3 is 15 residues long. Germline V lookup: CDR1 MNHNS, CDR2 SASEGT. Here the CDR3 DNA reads TGTGCCAGCAGTGCCCCGAGACAGGGGGAATATACGCAGTATTTT. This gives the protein CASSAPRQGEYTQYF.

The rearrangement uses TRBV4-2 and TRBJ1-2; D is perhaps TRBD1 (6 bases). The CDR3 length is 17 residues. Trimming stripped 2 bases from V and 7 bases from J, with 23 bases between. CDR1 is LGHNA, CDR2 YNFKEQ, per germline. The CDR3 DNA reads TGTGCCAGCAGCCAAAGGGCAGGGGCCGAGCCAGGAACTGGCTACACCTTC. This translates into CASSQRAGAEPGTGYTF.

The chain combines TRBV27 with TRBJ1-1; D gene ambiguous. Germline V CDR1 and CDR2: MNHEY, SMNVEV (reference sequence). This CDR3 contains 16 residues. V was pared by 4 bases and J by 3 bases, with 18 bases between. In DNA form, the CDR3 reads TGTGCCAGCAGTTCAGTAGTTGGCTGGGTGGACACTGAAGCTTTCTTT. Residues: CASSSVVGWVDTEAFF.

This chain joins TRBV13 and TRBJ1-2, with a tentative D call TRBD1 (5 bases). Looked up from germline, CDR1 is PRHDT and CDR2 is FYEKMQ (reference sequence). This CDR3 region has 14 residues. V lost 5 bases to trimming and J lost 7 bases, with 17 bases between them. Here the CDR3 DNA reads TGTGCCAGCAGCCCCCGAGGGCATCAGGGTGGCTACACCTTC. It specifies CASSPRGHQGGYTF.

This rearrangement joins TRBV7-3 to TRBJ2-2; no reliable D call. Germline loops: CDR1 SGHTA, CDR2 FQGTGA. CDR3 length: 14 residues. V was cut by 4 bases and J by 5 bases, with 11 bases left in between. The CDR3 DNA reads TGTGCCAGCAGCTCAACGGGCGTAACCGGGGAGCTGTTTTTT. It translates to CASSSTGVTGELFF. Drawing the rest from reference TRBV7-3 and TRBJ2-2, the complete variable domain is GAGVSQTPSNKVTEKGKYVELRCDPISGHTALYWYRQSLGQGPEFLIYFQGTGAADDSGLPNDRFFAVRPEGSVSTLKIQRTERGDSAVYLCASSSTGVTGELFFGEGSRLTVL.

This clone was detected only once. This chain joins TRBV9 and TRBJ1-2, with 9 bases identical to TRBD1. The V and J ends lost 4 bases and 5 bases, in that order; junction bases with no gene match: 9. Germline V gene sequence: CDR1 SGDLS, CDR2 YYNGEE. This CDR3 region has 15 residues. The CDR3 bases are TGTGCCAGCAGCACCGGACAGGGGTTTGGGTATGGCTACACCTTC. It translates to CASSTGQGFGYGYTF.

CDR3 in amino acids: CASSPVMRRRGHEQYF. As DNA, the CDR3 is TGTGCCAGCAGTCCCGTAATGAGGCGGCGGGGCCACGAGCAGTACTTC. This chain connects TRBV27 to TRBJ2-7; D may be TRBD2 (6 bases). Germline V gene sequence: CDR1 MNHEY, CDR2 SMNVEV (reference sequence). This CDR3 has 16 residues. Between the trimmed V and J ends, which lost 5 bases and 5 bases, there was a span of 22 bases.

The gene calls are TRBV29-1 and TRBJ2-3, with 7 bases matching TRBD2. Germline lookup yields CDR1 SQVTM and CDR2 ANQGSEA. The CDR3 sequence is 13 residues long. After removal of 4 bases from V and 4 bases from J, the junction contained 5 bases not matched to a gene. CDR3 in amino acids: CSVGAGVADTQYF. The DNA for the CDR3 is TGCAGCGTTGGGGCGGGAGTGGCAGATACGCAGTATTTT.

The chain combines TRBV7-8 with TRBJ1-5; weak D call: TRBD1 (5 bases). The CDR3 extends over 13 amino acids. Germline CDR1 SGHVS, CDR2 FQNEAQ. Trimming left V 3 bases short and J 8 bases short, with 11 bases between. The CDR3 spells CASSFGGAKPQHF. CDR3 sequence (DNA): TGTGCCAGCAGCTTCGGAGGGGCGAAGCCCCAGCATTTT.

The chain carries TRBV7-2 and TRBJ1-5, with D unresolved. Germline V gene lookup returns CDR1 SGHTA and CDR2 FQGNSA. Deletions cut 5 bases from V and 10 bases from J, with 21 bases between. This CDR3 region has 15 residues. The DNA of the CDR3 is TGTGCCAGCAGCACCGGGAAGGACGTATCGGGACCCCAGCATTTT. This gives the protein CASSTGKDVSGPQHF.

Here the CDR3 DNA reads TGTGCCAGCAGTCCCGAACCGGCTGGCTACACCTTC. Its protein is CASSPEPAGYTF. The J gene is TRBJ1-2, the V gene TRBV7-9; D not certain. The CDR3 consists of 12 residues. Per germline, CDR1 SEHNR and CDR2 FQNEAQ (reference sequence). Trimming left V 6 bases short and J 7 bases short, with 12 bases between.